This entry concerns a single T cell receptor (beta chain). Its antigen is unknown. The donors were part of the validation cohort of more than 90 subjects. That cohort was separate from the first cohort, which comprised 550 to 750 subjects. This sample was taken from a study of cytomegalovirus exposure and HLA in healthy donors. Findings and caveats of the study: Usually a TCR sequence was rare, but some public TCRs were found in many donors. First-cohort TCR clusters tended to co-occur in the 130 or so validation repertoires, a later analysis found. Cytomegalovirus-associated status was assigned to roughly 160 TCR beta chains.

Produced via immunoSEQ multiplex PCR; TCRdb's table is partial and in-frame only. The sample lists fewer than 95,000 clones; approximately 81% were seen once. Trimming stripped 4 bases from V and 0 bases from J, with 15 bases between. The CDR3 spans 16 residues. The germline CDR1 and CDR2 sequences are SGHRS and YFSETQ. The chain couples TRBV5-1 to TRBJ2-3, with D possibly being TRBD2 (5 bases). The sequencing sample was made of PBMCs. The sequence came from a woman aged 18-35 years in good health and CMV-seropositive. The CDR3 DNA reads TGCGCCAGCAGCCTCGGAGGTAGGATGAGCACAGATACGCAGTATTTT. This translates into CASSLGGRMSTDTQYF. Full variable domain (outside the CDR3, taken from reference TRBV5-1 and TRBJ2-3): KAGVTQTPRYLIKTRGQQVTLSCSPISGHRSVSWYQQTPGQGLQFLFEYFSETQRNKGNFPGRFSGRQFSNSRSEMNVSTLELGDSALYLCASSLGGRMSTDTQYFGPGTRLTVL.